The source of this TCR beta chain is a study of blood T cell repertoires in COVID-19. As for the study in general: From the United States, Italy and Spain came samples of acute and convalescent COVID-19.

Germline CDR1 and CDR2: LGHNA and YSLEER. Deletions cut 2 bases from V and 5 bases from J, with 12 bases between. CDR3 length: 15 residues. Data came from immunoSEQ multiplex PCR; TCRdb stores just in-frame clones and leaves some out. The profile shows around 200,000 clones, around nine tenths of them singletons. The chain combines TRBV4-3 with TRBJ2-2; D is uncertain. The clonotype comes from a man younger than 35 with active or convalescent COVID-19. Sequencing was done on a sample of peripheral blood. The DNA of the CDR3 is TGCGCCAGCAGCCAACGGTGGGCCGAGACCGGGGAGCTGTTTTTT. Protein product: CASSQRWAETGELFF.